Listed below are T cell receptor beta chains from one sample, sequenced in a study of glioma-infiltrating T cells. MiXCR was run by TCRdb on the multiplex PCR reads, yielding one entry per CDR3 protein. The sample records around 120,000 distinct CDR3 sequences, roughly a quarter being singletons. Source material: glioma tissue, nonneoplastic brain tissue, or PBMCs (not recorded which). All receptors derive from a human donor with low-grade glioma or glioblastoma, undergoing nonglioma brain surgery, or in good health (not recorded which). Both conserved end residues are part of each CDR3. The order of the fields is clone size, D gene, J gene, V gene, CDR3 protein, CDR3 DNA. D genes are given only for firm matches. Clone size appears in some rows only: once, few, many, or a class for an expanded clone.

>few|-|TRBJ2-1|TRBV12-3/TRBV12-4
CASSLQGGANEQFF
TGTGCCAGCAGCCTCCAGGGGGGGGCGAATGAGCAGTTCTTC
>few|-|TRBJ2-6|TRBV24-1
CATSGAGANVLTF
TGTGCCACCAGCGGGGCCGGGGCCAACGTCCTGACTTTC
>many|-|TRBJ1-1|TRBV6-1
CASSLDDGTEAFF
TGTGCCAGCAGCTTAGATGACGGGACTGAAGCTTTCTTT
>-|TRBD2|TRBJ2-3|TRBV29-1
CSVDMGGLADTDTQYF
TGCAGCGTTGATATGGGAGGACTAGCGGATACAGATACGCAGTATTTT
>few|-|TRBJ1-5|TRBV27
CACRGGGLTSNQPQHF
TGTGCCTGCAGGGGAGGGGGACTTACTAGCAATCAGCCCCAGCATTTT
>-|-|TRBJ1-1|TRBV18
CASSRGEGDEAFF
TGTGCCAGCTCCCGGGGGGAGGGAGACGAAGCTTTCTTT
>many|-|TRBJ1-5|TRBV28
CASSRGPVPPTLPQHF
TGTGCCAGCAGTAGGGGACCAGTTCCACCTACTCTGCCCCAGCATTTT
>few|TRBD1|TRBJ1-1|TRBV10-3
CAIREQGANTEAFF
TGTGCCATCAGAGAACAGGGGGCGAATACTGAAGCTTTCTTT
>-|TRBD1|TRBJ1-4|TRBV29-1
CSVDAGQGDEKLFF
TGCAGCGTTGATGCGGGACAGGGAGACGAAAAACTGTTTTTT
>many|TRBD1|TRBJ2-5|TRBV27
CASSPGQGGETQYF
TGTGCCAGCAGCCCGGGACAGGGAGGAGAGACCCAGTACTTC
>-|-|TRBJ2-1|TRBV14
CASSQLGEDEQFF
TGTGCCAGCAGCCAACTCGGAGAAGATGAGCAGTTCTTC
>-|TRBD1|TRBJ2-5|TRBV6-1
CASTSGGETQYF
TGTGCCAGCACATCAGGGGGAGAGACCCAGTACTTC
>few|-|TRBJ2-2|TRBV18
CASSPPNGRVNTGELFF
TGTGCCAGCTCACCCCCGAACGGCAGGGTAAACACCGGGGAGCTGTTTTTT
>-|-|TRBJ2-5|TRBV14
CASSQESVSGTQYF
TGTGCCAGCAGCCAAGAAAGTGTCTCCGGGACCCAGTACTTC
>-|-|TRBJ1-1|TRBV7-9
CASSPGGVLSLNTEAFF
TGTGCCAGCAGCCCGGGGGGCGTTCTTTCGTTGAACACTGAAGCTTTCTTT
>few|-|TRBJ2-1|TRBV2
CASSESRVSGAYNEQFF
TGTGCCAGCAGTGAAAGTCGGGTCTCCGGCGCCTACAATGAGCAGTTCTTC
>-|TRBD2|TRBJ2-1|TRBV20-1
CSASGGAESYNEQLF
TGCAGTGCTAGCGGGGGGGCCGAATCCTACAATGAGCAGCTCTTC
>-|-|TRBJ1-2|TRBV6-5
CASITSNTNYGYTF
TGTGCCAGCATAACCTCCAACACCAACTATGGCTACACCTTC
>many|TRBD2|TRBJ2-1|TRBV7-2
CASSPQPHTSGRQFF
TGTGCCAGCAGCCCCCAACCCCATACTAGCGGTAGGCAGTTCTTC
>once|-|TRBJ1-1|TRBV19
CASRPAPGRNTEAFF
TGTGCCAGTAGACCGGCGCCGGGGCGGAACACCGAAGCTTTCTTT